This paragraph reports one T cell receptor beta chain. These data originate in a study of T cell responses to AZD1222 COVID-19 vaccine. Deletions cut 4 bases from V and 6 bases from J, with 4 bases between. CDR1 and CDR2 from the germline V gene are MNHNS and SASEGT. CDR3 size: 12 residues. The data were produced by immunoSEQ multiplex PCR, yet TCRdb's version contains in-frame clones alone and is incomplete. The repertoire includes 75,000 to 100,000 clones, around 90% of them detected once, and about 26% sits in the top ten. The rearrangement joins TRBV6-1 to TRBJ1-6; no reliable D call. Specimen: peripheral blood, collected on day 0 of AZD1222 vaccination. This receptor was obtained from an adult in good health. The CDR3 DNA follows: TGTGCCAGCAGTGTTGGTAATTCACCCCTCCACTTT. Translated: CASSVGNSPLHF.